This T cell receptor (beta chain) was sequenced for a study of shared clonotypes between healthy human individuals. The naive CD8 population came from CD45RO-negative cells selected for CCR7, without terminally differentiated effector memory CD45RA+ cells. This CDR3 comprises 14 residues. CDR1 is MNHNY and CDR2 is SVGAGI in the germline V gene (reference sequence). Trimming took 6 bases from V and 2 from J, leaving 12 bases between them. The method was immunoSEQ multiplex PCR; TCRdb's version includes in-frame clones alone and lacks a portion of them. The profile shows around 2,000,000 clones, just under 95% of them singletons.

Sequencing was carried out using naive CD8+ T cells sorted from blood. V usage is TRBV6-6 and J usage is TRBJ2-3, with D hard to call. The source is a man aged 18-30 years in good health. The CDR3 DNA follows: TGTGCCAGCAGACACGAGTACCACACAGATACGCAGTATTTT. The encoded protein is CASRHEYHTDTQYF.